The sample holds many counts of the clone carrying this T cell receptor beta chain. Antigen: not known. The data belong to a study of response to subunit inactivated influenza vaccine. Points from the study as a whole: Researchers suggested that each seasonal influenza vaccination recruits few new T cells.

TCRdb re-called the RT-PCR reads through MiXCR, storing one row per CDR3 protein. The data contain roughly 700,000 distinct CDR3 sequences, around 14% of them singletons. Germline values: CDR1 MNHEY, CDR2 SVGEGT. The CDR3 covers 15 residues. Trimming removed 5 bases from V and 1 base from J, with 12 bases in between. This clonotype was sampled from a man aged 50 to 59 who received an inactivated influenza vaccine. This chain joins TRBV6-2 or TRBV6-3 and TRBJ2-1; possibly TRBD1 for D (6 bases). The sequencing here drew on PBMCs from blood, taken about 14 days before vaccination. This CDR3 reads CASSTRTESYNEQFF. The CDR3 DNA sequence: TGTGCCAGCAGTACCCGGACAGAATCCTACAATGAGCAGTTCTTC.